The clone carrying this T cell receptor (beta chain) has more than one count but fewer than ten. Its antigen is not known. This sample stems from a study of neoadjuvant anti-PD-1 for oral cavity cancer. Study information: Patients without progression received a fourth nivolumab dose around day 43, then surgical resection on days 50-56. The study, taken as a whole, reports: Higher pretreatment blood Treg/Th17 ratios correlated with higher pretreatment blood and lower post-treatment tumor TCRbeta clonality.

Six replicates per PBMC sample, mostly from around 460 ng of genomic DNA. Sequenced by immunoSEQ multiplex PCR; TCRdb stores in-frame clones only, minus some. This sample has more than 13,000 clones, with 70% found just once. V lost 0 bases, J lost 2 bases, and 7 bases lay in between. The germline V gene has CDR1 MNHNY and CDR2 SVGAGI (reference sequence). CDR3 size: 14 residues. The chain joins TRBV6-6 to TRBJ1-2, with D possibly matching TRBD1 (5 bases). This sequence originates from a person aged 40 to 85 with oral cavity squamous cell carcinoma. The source was PBMCs, collected before nivolumab (anti-PD-1) treatment. CDR3 loop: CASSYSRGNYGYTF. The CDR3 DNA follows: TGTGCCAGCAGTTACTCGAGGGGAAACTATGGCTACACCTTC.